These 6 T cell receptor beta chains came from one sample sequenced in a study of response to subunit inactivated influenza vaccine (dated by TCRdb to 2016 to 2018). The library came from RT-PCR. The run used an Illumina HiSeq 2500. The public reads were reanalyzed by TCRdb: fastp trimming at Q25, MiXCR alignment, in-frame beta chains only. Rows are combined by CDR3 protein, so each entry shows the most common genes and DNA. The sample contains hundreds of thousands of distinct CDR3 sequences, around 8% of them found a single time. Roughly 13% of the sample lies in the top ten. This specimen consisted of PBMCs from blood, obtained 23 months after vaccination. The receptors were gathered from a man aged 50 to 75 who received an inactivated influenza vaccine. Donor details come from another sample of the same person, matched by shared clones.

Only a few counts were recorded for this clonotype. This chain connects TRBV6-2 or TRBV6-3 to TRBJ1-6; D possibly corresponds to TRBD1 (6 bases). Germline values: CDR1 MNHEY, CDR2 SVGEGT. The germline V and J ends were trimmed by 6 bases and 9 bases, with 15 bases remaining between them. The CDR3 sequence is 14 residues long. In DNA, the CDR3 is TGTGCCAGCAGACCACAGGGTTGGGGTTCACCCCTCCACTTT. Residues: CASRPQGWGSPLHF.

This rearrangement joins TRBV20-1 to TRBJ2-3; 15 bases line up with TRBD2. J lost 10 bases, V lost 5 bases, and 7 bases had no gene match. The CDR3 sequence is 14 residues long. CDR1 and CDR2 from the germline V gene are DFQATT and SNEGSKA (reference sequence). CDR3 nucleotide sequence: TGCAGTGCTCCTCTCGGGACTAGCGGGGGGTCGCAGTATTTT. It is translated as CSAPLGTSGGSQYF.

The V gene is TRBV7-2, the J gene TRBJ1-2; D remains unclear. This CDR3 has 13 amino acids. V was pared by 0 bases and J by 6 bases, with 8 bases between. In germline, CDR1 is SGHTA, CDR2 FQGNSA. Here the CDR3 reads CASSLASEDGYTF. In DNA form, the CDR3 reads TGTGCCAGCAGCTTAGCCTCGGAAGATGGCTACACCTTC. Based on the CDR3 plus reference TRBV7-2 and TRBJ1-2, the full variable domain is GAGVSQSPSNKVTEKGKDVELRCDPISGHTALYWYRQSLGQGLEFLIYFQGNSAPDKSGLPSDRFSAERTGGSVSTLTIQRTQQEDSAVYLCASSLASEDGYTFGSGTRLTVV.

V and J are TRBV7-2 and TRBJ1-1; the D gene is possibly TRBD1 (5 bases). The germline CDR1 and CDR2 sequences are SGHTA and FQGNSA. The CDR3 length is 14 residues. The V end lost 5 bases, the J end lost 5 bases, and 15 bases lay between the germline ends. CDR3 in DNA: TGTGCCAGCAGCGGGCGGACGGGACCTACTGAAGCTTTCTTT. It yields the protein CASSGRTGPTEAFF.

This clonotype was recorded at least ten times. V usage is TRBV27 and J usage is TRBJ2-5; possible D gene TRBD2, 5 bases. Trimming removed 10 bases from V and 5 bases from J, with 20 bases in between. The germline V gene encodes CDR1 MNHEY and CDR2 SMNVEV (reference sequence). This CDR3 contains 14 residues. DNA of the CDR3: TGTGCCACCGGTTCTGGTCTGAGCGGTGAGACCCAGTACTTC. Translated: CATGSGLSGETQYF.

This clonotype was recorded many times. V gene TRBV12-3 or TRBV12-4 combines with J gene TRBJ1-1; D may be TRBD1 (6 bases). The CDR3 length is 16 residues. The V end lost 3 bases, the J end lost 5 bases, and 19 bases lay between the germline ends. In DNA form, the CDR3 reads TGTGCCAGCAGTTTGGGCAGGGGAGTTCGGGGGACTGAAGCTTTCTTT. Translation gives CASSLGRGVRGTEAFF.